These T cell receptor beta chains were read from a single sample in a study of cytomegalovirus exposure and HLA in healthy donors. Repertoires were generated with immunoSEQ multiplex PCR, while TCRdb's copy carries only in-frame clones and drops some. The sample lists under 200,000 clones; approximately 71% were seen once. Sequencing was carried out using PBMCs. The receptor set was obtained from a man aged 50 to 60 in good health and CMV-seronegative. Each CDR3 is given with its conserved first and last residue. D genes are given only for firm matches. Expanded clones are given a class, and other clones once, few, many or no size at all.

>TRBV6-5|TRBJ2-2|few|NA
TGTGCCAGCAGGGCACTAGAGACCGGGGAGCTGTTTTTT
CASRALETGELFF
>TRBV2|TRBJ1-2|NA|NA
TGTGCCAGCTCTTTGATTGACAGCCTATGGGGCTACACCTTC
CASSLIDSLWGYTF
>TRBV28|TRBJ1-1|few|NA
TGTGCCAGCAAAGTTCAGGGTGTCACTGAAGCTTTCTTT
CASKVQGVTEAFF
>TRBV14|TRBJ1-2|few|TRBD1
TGTGCCAGCAGCAGGGGACAGGGGGCGAGCTATGGCTACACCTTC
CASSRGQGASYGYTF
>TRBV5-1|TRBJ1-4|few|NA
TGCGCCAGCAGCTTGGAAGGGGATTATGAAAAACTGTTTTTT
CASSLEGDYEKLFF
>TRBV6-4|TRBJ2-7|NA|NA
TGTGCCAGCAGGCGCGACAGGAAAACCTTCTACGAGCAGTACTTC
CASRRDRKTFYEQYF
>TRBV5-1|TRBJ2-7|NA|TRBD1
TGCGCCAGCAGCTACCTCACCGGGACAGGGTCACACGAGCAGTACTTC
CASSYLTGTGSHEQYF
>TRBV2|TRBJ1-5|few|NA
TGTGCCAGCAGAAGAGGGAATAGCAATCAGCCCCAGCATTTT
CASRRGNSNQPQHF
>TRBV4-3|TRBJ1-2|NA|TRBD1
TGCGCCAGCAGCCCTCAGGACAGGGGGCAACGTGGCTACACCTTC
CASSPQDRGQRGYTF
>TRBV5-4|TRBJ2-1|once|NA
TGTGCCAGCAGCGGGGAGGCAGAGCAGTTCTTC
CASSGEAEQFF
>TRBV28|TRBJ2-2|NA|TRBD1
TGTGCCAGCGACAGGGGGCGCACCGGGGAGCTGTTTTTT
CASDRGRTGELFF
>TRBV12-5|TRBJ1-1|few|TRBD1
TGTGCTAGCGTACAGGGGGATTACACTGAAGCTTTCTTT
CASVQGDYTEAFF
>TRBV19|TRBJ2-3|once|NA
TGTGCCAGTAAGACGGACATTTATAGCACAGATACGCAGTATTTT
CASKTDIYSTDTQYF
>TRBV28|TRBJ1-1|NA|NA
TGTGCCAGCATCTTAGGAGCTGAAGCTTTCTTT
CASILGAEAFF
>TRBV29-1|TRBJ1-2|NA|TRBD1
TGCAGCGTTGGGACAGGATGGTATGGCTACACCTTC
CSVGTGWYGYTF
>TRBV2|TRBJ2-2|few|TRBD2
TGTGCCAGCAGTGGGGCTAGCGGGGGGAACACCGGGGAGCTGTTTTTT
CASSGASGGNTGELFF
>TRBV7-8|TRBJ1-2|NA|TRBD1
TGTGCCAGCAGCCTAACAGGGACAGTCCTTAACTATGGCTACACCTTC
CASSLTGTVLNYGYTF
>TRBV6-5|TRBJ2-5|NA|TRBD1
TGTGCCATCGGACAGGGAGTTCAAGAGACCCAGTACTTC
CAIGQGVQETQYF
>TRBV28|TRBJ1-1|once|NA
TGTGCCAGCAGTTTAACAGGGCCCACTGAAGCTTTCTTT
CASSLTGPTEAFF
>TRBV6-5|TRBJ2-5|NA|NA
TGTGCCAGCAGGTCCCCCAGCAGGTCGGGGGAGACCCAGTACTTC
CASRSPSRSGETQYF
>TRBV7-6|TRBJ1-4|NA|TRBD1
TGTGCCAGCAGCCCTGACAGGGGTAATGAAAAACTGTTTTTT
CASSPDRGNEKLFF
>TRBV11-1|TRBJ1-1|NA|NA
TGTGCCAGCAGCATTCAGGGAAACACTGAAGCTTTCTTT
CASSIQGNTEAFF
>TRBV11-2|TRBJ2-4|NA|NA
TGTGCCAGCAGCCTGCAGATAGCCAAAAACATTCAGTACTTC
CASSLQIAKNIQYF
>TRBV6-4|TRBJ2-1|NA|TRBD2
TGTGCCAGCAGTGAACAGAGCGGGGGCTACAATGAGCAGTTCTTC
CASSEQSGGYNEQFF
>TRBV2|TRBJ1-3|NA|TRBD1
TGTGCCAGCAGGGACAGGGGCTCTGGAAACACCATATATTTT
CASRDRGSGNTIYF
>TRBV11-2|TRBJ2-2|NA|TRBD2
TGTGCCAGCAGAACACCGGGACTAGCGGGGGGCCGAGCCGGGGAGCTGTTTTTT
CASRTPGLAGGRAGELFF
>TRBV29-1|TRBJ2-3|NA|TRBD2
TGCAGCGTTGAAGATTTAGGGACTACCGGCACAGATACGCAGTATTTT
CSVEDLGTTGTDTQYF
>TRBV4-2|TRBJ2-1|once|TRBD2
TGTGCCAGCAGCCTTTCCAGCGGGGGGCCCAATGAGCAGTTCTTC
CASSLSSGGPNEQFF